These T cell receptor beta chains were read from a single sample in a study of a mutant IDH1 vaccine in newly diagnosed glioma. The method was immunoSEQ multiplex PCR; TCRdb's version includes in-frame clones alone and lacks a portion of them. The sample lists roughly 110,000 clones, 85% to 90% occurring once. For these receptors, no antigen is known. The sequencing used PBMCs, collected from a glioma patient whose treatment included an IDH1 peptide vaccine. The receptors originated from a woman in her forties or fifties with glioma. Both conserved end residues are part of each CDR3. The D gene is left open where the match is weak. Only part of the rows carry a size: once, few, many, or a class if the clone is expanded.

d_gene: -
abundance: -
v_gene: TRBV21-1
j_gene: TRBJ1-5
CDR3nt: TGTGCCAGCAGCAAGCCCCAGCATTTT
CDR3aa: CASSKPQHF

d_gene: -
abundance: few
v_gene: TRBV18
j_gene: TRBJ2-1
CDR3nt: TGTGCCAGCTCCCTACGAGTAGGGCCCTACAATGAGCAGTTCTTC
CDR3aa: CASSLRVGPYNEQFF

d_gene: -
abundance: -
v_gene: TRBV7-2
j_gene: TRBJ2-5
CDR3nt: TGTGCCAGCAGCTTGGCGGGCCACCAAGAGACCCAGTACTTC
CDR3aa: CASSLAGHQETQYF

d_gene: -
abundance: -
v_gene: TRBV15
j_gene: TRBJ1-1
CDR3nt: TGTGCCACCAGCAGAGATAGGAAAGGGGTTGAAGCTTTCTTT
CDR3aa: CATSRDRKGVEAFF

d_gene: -
abundance: -
v_gene: TRBV7-9
j_gene: TRBJ2-3
CDR3nt: TGTGCCAGCAGCTTAGCTCCAGCGGTGACAGATACGCAGTATTTT
CDR3aa: CASSLAPAVTDTQYF

d_gene: TRBD2
abundance: -
v_gene: TRBV5-4
j_gene: TRBJ2-5
CDR3nt: TGTGCCAGCGCGGGGGGAGGGGCCAGTGAAGAGACCCAGTACTTC
CDR3aa: CASAGGGASEETQYF

d_gene: -
abundance: -
v_gene: TRBV7-2
j_gene: TRBJ2-1
CDR3nt: TGTGCCAGCAGCTTAGTAGGCGGTACCTACGGGAATGAGCAGTTCTTC
CDR3aa: CASSLVGGTYGNEQFF

d_gene: TRBD1
abundance: -
v_gene: TRBV28
j_gene: TRBJ2-7
CDR3nt: TGTGCCAGCAGTACCGGGACAGGGTACTACGAGCAGTACTTC
CDR3aa: CASSTGTGYYEQYF

d_gene: TRBD1
abundance: -
v_gene: TRBV5-1
j_gene: TRBJ2-7
CDR3nt: TGCGCCAGCAGCTTGGACAGGGGGCGCGAGTCCCACGAGCAGTACTTC
CDR3aa: CASSLDRGRESHEQYF

d_gene: -
abundance: -
v_gene: TRBV9
j_gene: TRBJ2-1
CDR3nt: TGTGCCAGCAGCGTAGACACAGTGTTTCCTTACAATGAGCAGTTCTTC
CDR3aa: CASSVDTVFPYNEQFF

d_gene: TRBD1
abundance: -
v_gene: TRBV9
j_gene: TRBJ1-2
CDR3nt: TGTGCCAGCAGCCCCTACCCCGGACAGGGAGCGACCTATGGCTACACCTTC
CDR3aa: CASSPYPGQGATYGYTF

d_gene: -
abundance: -
v_gene: TRBV19
j_gene: TRBJ2-3
CDR3nt: TGTGCCAGTACTCAGAAGTTGGGCACAGATACGCAGTATTTT
CDR3aa: CASTQKLGTDTQYF

d_gene: -
abundance: -
v_gene: TRBV19
j_gene: TRBJ2-5
CDR3nt: TGTGCCAGTAGTCCCCTCCGAGGGGGGCGGGAGACCCAGTACTTC
CDR3aa: CASSPLRGGRETQYF

d_gene: -
abundance: -
v_gene: TRBV21-1
j_gene: TRBJ1-1
CDR3nt: TGTGCCAGCACCAAATACCGGCCCACTGAAGCTTTCTTT
CDR3aa: CASTKYRPTEAFF

d_gene: -
abundance: -
v_gene: TRBV6-5
j_gene: TRBJ2-1
CDR3nt: TGTGCCAGCAGATTGACAGGTTCGATCGATGAGCAGTTCTTC
CDR3aa: CASRLTGSIDEQFF

d_gene: -
abundance: -
v_gene: TRBV6-6
j_gene: TRBJ2-7
CDR3nt: TGTGCCAGCGCCGGACCGCAAGCCTACGAGCAGTACTTC
CDR3aa: CASAGPQAYEQYF

d_gene: TRBD2
abundance: -
v_gene: TRBV18
j_gene: TRBJ2-1
CDR3nt: TGTGCCAGCTCACGGCAGCGGGAGCCACTTGAGCAGTTCTTC
CDR3aa: CASSRQREPLEQFF

d_gene: -
abundance: -
v_gene: TRBV5-6
j_gene: TRBJ2-4
CDR3nt: TGTGCCAGCAGCTTGGGGCGGGGAAACATTCAGTACTTC
CDR3aa: CASSLGRGNIQYF

d_gene: -
abundance: -
v_gene: TRBV19
j_gene: TRBJ2-7
CDR3nt: TGTGCCAGTAGTGCCCCGGGGGAGGAGAGCGAGCAGTACTTC
CDR3aa: CASSAPGEESEQYF

d_gene: -
abundance: -
v_gene: TRBV5-1
j_gene: TRBJ2-7
CDR3nt: TGCGCCAGCAGCTTGGGGCGGGACACCGGAACCTACGAGCAGTACTTC
CDR3aa: CASSLGRDTGTYEQYF

d_gene: -
abundance: -
v_gene: TRBV7-9
j_gene: TRBJ2-1
CDR3nt: TGTGCCAGCAGCTTAGTAGAGGAGCAGCAGTTCTTC
CDR3aa: CASSLVEEQQFF

d_gene: -
abundance: -
v_gene: TRBV9
j_gene: TRBJ2-2
CDR3nt: TGTGCCAGCAGCGTAGGGGGCGGGGAGCTGTTTTTT
CDR3aa: CASSVGGGELFF

d_gene: -
abundance: -
v_gene: TRBV19
j_gene: TRBJ1-1
CDR3nt: TGTGCCAGTACCCAAACAGGGCGGACCACTGAAGCTTTCTTT
CDR3aa: CASTQTGRTTEAFF

d_gene: -
abundance: -
v_gene: TRBV9
j_gene: TRBJ2-5
CDR3nt: TGTGCCAGCAGCCCGGGCCAGGGGATAGAGACCCAGTACTTC
CDR3aa: CASSPGQGIETQYF

d_gene: TRBD1
abundance: -
v_gene: TRBV5-1
j_gene: TRBJ2-2
CDR3nt: TGCGCCAGCAGCGAGGACAGGGCCCTGAACACCGGGGAGCTGTTTTTT
CDR3aa: CASSEDRALNTGELFF

d_gene: TRBD2
abundance: -
v_gene: TRBV4-1
j_gene: TRBJ2-1
CDR3nt: TGCGCCAGCAGCCACCCCGGACTAGCGGGCAATGAGCAGTTCTTC
CDR3aa: CASSHPGLAGNEQFF

d_gene: -
abundance: -
v_gene: TRBV7-3
j_gene: TRBJ1-1
CDR3nt: TGCGCCAGCAGCCAAGATGTGGAGGTAGAAGCTTTCTTT
CDR3aa: CASSQDVEVEAFF

d_gene: -
abundance: -
v_gene: TRBV5-1
j_gene: TRBJ2-1
CDR3nt: TGCGCCAGCAGCTTGGTAATGGTAATCTCCTACAATGAGCAGTTCTTC
CDR3aa: CASSLVMVISYNEQFF